These 4 T cell receptor beta chains were sequenced from one sample in a study of cytomegalovirus exposure and HLA in healthy donors. Method: immunoSEQ multiplex PCR; TCRdb's copy keeps in-frame clones and lacks some. The data show more than 250,000 clones, about 90% seen once. The material sequenced was PBMCs. These receptors were obtained from a woman in her twenties or thirties in good health and CMV-seropositive.

With respect to this clone: A read error may account for a junction end that differs from germline. This sequence joins TRBV9 and TRBJ1-1; D gene unclear. From germline, CDR1 is SGDLS and CDR2 YYNGEE. This CDR3 contains 12 residues. DNA of the CDR3: TGTGCCAGCAGCGTAGGGAACAGTGAAGCTTTCTTT. Protein: CASSVGNSEAFF.

This clone has only a few counts. The chain uses TRBV7-9 and TRBJ2-7; 9 nucleotides align to TRBD1. The CDR3 is 12 residues long. Germline V gene sequence: CDR1 SEHNR, CDR2 FQNEAQ (reference sequence). V trimming: 8 bases; J trimming: 3 bases; junction bases outside the gene matches: 2. In DNA form, the CDR3 reads TGTGCCAGCCAGACAGGGGGCTACGAGCAGTACTTC. Translated, it gives CASQTGGYEQYF.

The rearrangement uses TRBV7-9 and TRBJ2-7, with D possibly being TRBD1 (5 bases). Trimming removed 5 bases at V and 0 bases at J, with 17 bases between. Germline loops: CDR1 SEHNR, CDR2 FQNEAQ (reference sequence). This CDR3 region has 16 residues. CDR3 sequence reads: CASSTLPTAISYEQYF. The CDR3, as DNA: TGTGCCAGCAGCACGCTACCGACAGCTATCTCCTACGAGCAGTACTTC.

This clone has only one observation. V and J are TRBV19 and TRBJ2-5, with D possibly being TRBD1 (6 bases). With 3 bases removed from V and 5 bases from J, the gap between germline ends came to 16 bases. CDR3 length: 15 amino acids. The germline gives CDR1 LNHDA, CDR2 SQIVND (reference sequence). The CDR3 is CASSMDRIPPETQYF. CDR3 bases: TGTGCCAGTAGTATGGACAGAATTCCCCCGGAGACCCAGTACTTC. The full variable domain, with the rest looked up from reference TRBV19 and TRBJ2-5, is DGGITQSPKYLFRKEGQNVTLSCEQNLNHDAMYWYRQDPGQGLRLIYYSQIVNDFQKGDIAEGYSVSREKKESFPLTVTSAQKNPTAFYLCASSMDRIPPETQYFGPGTRLLVL.